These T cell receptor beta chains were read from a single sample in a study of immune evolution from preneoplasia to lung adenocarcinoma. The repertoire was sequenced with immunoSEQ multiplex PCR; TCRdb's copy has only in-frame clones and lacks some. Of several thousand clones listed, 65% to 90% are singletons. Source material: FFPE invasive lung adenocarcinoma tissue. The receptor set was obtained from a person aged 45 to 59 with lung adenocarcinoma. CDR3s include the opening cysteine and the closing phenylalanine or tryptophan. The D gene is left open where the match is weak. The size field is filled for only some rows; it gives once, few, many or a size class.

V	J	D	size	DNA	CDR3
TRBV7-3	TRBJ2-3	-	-	TGTGCCAGCAGCGACTTAGGGTTGGGGGCGGGTACGCAGTATTTT	CASSDLGLGAGTQYF
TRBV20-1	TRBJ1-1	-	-	TGCAGTGCTAGAGGTCGACTGGAAGCTTTCTTT	CSARGRLEAFF
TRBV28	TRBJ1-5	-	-	TGTGCCAGCAGTTTTCTCCTTCGACAGCTGGGCAATCAGCCCCAGCATTTT	CASSFLLRQLGNQPQHF
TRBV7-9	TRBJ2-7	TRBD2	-	TGTGCCAGCAGCATAGCGGGGCCAGCTAACGAGCAGTACTTC	CASSIAGPANEQYF
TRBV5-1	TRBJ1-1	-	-	TGCGCCAGCAGCTTGACCAGGGGAGGGTACACTGAAGCTTTCTTT	CASSLTRGGYTEAFF
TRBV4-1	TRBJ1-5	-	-	TGCGCCAGCAGCCAAGATGGGAGTCCCCAGCATTTT	CASSQDGSPQHF
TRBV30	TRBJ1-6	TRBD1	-	TGTGCCTGGAGGGGACAGAAGGAGGATTCACCCCTCCACTTT	CAWRGQKEDSPLHF
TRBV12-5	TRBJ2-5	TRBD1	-	TGTGCTAGTGGTACGGGGGACAGGGAGGCAGAGACCCAGTACTTC	CASGTGDREAETQYF
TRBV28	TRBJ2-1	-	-	TGTGCCAGCAGTCCAACAGGGTACAATGAGCAGTTCTTC	CASSPTGYNEQFF
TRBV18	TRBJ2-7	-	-	TGTGCCAGCTCACCAGGAACAGGACTTACCTACGAGCAGTACTTC	CASSPGTGLTYEQYF
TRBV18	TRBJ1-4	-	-	TGTGCCAGCTCACCATCGTCAGGTCCTAATGAAAAACTGTTTTTT	CASSPSSGPNEKLFF
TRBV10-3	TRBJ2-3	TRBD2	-	TGTGCCATCAGTGGGAGTCAGACTAGCGGGCTCACAGATACGCAGTATTTT	CAISGSQTSGLTDTQYF
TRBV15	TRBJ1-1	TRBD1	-	TGTGCCACCAGCGGCGACAGGGGGGCAAATACTGAAGCTTTCTTT	CATSGDRGANTEAFF
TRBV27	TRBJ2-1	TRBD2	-	TGTGCCAGCAGTTTATATCTAGCGGGAGACCTGAATGAGCAGTTCTTC	CASSLYLAGDLNEQFF
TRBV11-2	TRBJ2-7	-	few	TGTGCCAGCAGCTTAAGCCTAGACAGGAGCTCCTACGAGCAGTACTTC	CASSLSLDRSSYEQYF
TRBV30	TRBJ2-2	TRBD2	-	TGTGCGAGAAGTAGCGGGAGCGGTACCGGGGAGCTGTTTTTT	CARSSGSGTGELFF
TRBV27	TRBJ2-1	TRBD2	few	TGTGCCAGCAGTTCCCCCCTTAGCGGGAGGGCCGGGGATGAGCAGTTCTTC	CASSSPLSGRAGDEQFF
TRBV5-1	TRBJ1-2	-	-	TGCGCCAGCAGCGTGGGGCCTTATGGCTACACCTTC	CASSVGPYGYTF
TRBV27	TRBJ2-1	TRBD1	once	TGTGCCAGCAGCCTTAGGACAGGGATCGTCAATGAGCAGTTCTTC	CASSLRTGIVNEQFF
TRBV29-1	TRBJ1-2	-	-	TGCAGCGTTGCAACCGGGACACTATATGGCTACACCTTC	CSVATGTLYGYTF
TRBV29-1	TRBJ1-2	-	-	TGCAGCGTTGAGGGGGGGGGCTCTGGCTACACCTTC	CSVEGGGSGYTF
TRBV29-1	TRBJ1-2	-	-	TGCAGCGTTGAGCCCGATACCTCGGCGGGCTACACCTTC	CSVEPDTSAGYTF
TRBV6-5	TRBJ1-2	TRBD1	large	TGTGCCAGCCGGGACAGGACCTATGGCTACACCTTC	CASRDRTYGYTF
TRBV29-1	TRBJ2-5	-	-	TGCAGCGTTGTCCAGGGGGGGAGTTTGGTGGAGACCCAGTACTTC	CSVVQGGSLVETQYF
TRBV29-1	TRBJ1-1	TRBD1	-	TGCAGCGTTGCTTCAGGGGGCTTAGCTTTCTTT	CSVASGGLAFF
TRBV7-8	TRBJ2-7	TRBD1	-	TGTGCCAGCAGCCCACGGACAGGGGGAATCTACGAGCAGTACTTC	CASSPRTGGIYEQYF
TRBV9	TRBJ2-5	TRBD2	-	TGTGCCAGCAGCGGGCGGACTAGCGGCTATCAAGAGACCCAGTACTTC	CASSGRTSGYQETQYF
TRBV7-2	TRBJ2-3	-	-	TGTGCCAGCAGCTTAGCTCTAAGAACAGATACGCAGTATTTT	CASSLALRTDTQYF
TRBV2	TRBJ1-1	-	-	TGTGCCAGCAGCGAGAGAGCAGGGGTGAACACTGAAGCTTTCTTT	CASSERAGVNTEAFF
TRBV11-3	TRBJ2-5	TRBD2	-	TGTGCCAGCAGCAAAGGGACTAGCGTGCGAGAGACCCAGTACTTC	CASSKGTSVRETQYF
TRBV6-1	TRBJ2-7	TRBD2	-	TGTGCCAGCATAAAAAGCGGGACCTCCTACGAGCAGTACTTC	CASIKSGTSYEQYF
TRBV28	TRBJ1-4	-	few	TGTGCCAGCACTGAGGGGTTCAATGAAAAACTGTTTTTT	CASTEGFNEKLFF
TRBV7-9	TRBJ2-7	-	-	TGTGCCAGCAGCTTTGGGGGATCGCGGAACGAGCAGTACTTC	CASSFGGSRNEQYF
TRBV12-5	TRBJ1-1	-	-	TGTGCTAGTGGTTCCGCCCAGCCAGGACGAACTGAAGCTTTCTTT	CASGSAQPGRTEAFF
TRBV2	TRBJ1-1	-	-	TGTGCCAGCAGGGGACAACCGAACACTGAAGCTTTCTTT	CASRGQPNTEAFF
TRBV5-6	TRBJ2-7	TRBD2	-	TGTGCCAGCAGCTTGCGTGGGGAGGGCTCCGAGCAGTACTTC	CASSLRGEGSEQYF
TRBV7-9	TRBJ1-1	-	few	TGTGCCAGCAGCCCATCATCGGACCGGGGAGCTTTCTTT	CASSPSSDRGAFF
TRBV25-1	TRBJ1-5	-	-	TGTGCCAGCAGTGAATCAGGGAGCCATCAGCCCCAGCATTTT	CASSESGSHQPQHF
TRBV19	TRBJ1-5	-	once	TGTGCCAGTAGTGGGACCCACAATAGCAATCAGCCCCAGCATTTT	CASSGTHNSNQPQHF
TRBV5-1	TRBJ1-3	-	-	TGCGCCAGCAGCGTGACAGGTGGAAACACCATATATTTT	CASSVTGGNTIYF
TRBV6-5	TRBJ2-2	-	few	TGTGCCAGCAGTTTCAAGGCAGGCGGGGAGCTGTTTTTT	CASSFKAGGELFF
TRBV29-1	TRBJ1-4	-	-	TGCAGCGTTGAAGGAGGAGCAACTAATGAAAAACTGTTTTTT	CSVEGGATNEKLFF
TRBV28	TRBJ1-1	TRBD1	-	TGTGCCAGCAGCCGAACCTGGGACAGGGGGCAGAATGAAGCTTTCTTT	CASSRTWDRGQNEAFF
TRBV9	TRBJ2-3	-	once	TGTGCCAGCAGAGGAGAGGGCACAGATACGCAGTATTTT	CASRGEGTDTQYF
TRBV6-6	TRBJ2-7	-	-	TGTGCCAGCAGTTATCATACCTTATCCTACGAGCAGTACTTC	CASSYHTLSYEQYF
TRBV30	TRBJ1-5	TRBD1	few	TGTGCCTCCACCGGGTCAGGGGGAAATCAGCCCCAGCATTTT	CASTGSGGNQPQHF
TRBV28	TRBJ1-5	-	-	TGTGCCAGCAGTCCCGGGGATTTGAGCAATCAGCCCCAGCATTTT	CASSPGDLSNQPQHF
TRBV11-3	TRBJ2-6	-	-	TGTGCCAGCAGCGTAGATTTCTCTGGGGCCAACGTCCTGACTTTC	CASSVDFSGANVLTF
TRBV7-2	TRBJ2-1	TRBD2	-	TGTGCCAGCAGCTCGACTAGCGGGAGGAATGAGCAGTTCTTC	CASSSTSGRNEQFF
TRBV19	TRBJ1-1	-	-	TGTGCCAGTACGAGACAGGCGAGATCCATGAACACTGAAGCTTTCTTT	CASTRQARSMNTEAFF
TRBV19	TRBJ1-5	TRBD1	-	TGTGCCAGTACTCGGGACAGGGGACAACAGCCCCAGCATTTT	CASTRDRGQQPQHF
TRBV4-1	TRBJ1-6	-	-	TGCGCCAGCAGCCGGGACACTAATTCGGATTCACCCCTCCACTTT	CASSRDTNSDSPLHF
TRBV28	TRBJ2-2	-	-	TGTGCCAGCAGCCAGAACACCGGGGAGCTGTTTTTT	CASSQNTGELFF
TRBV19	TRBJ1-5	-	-	TGTGCCAGCGGGGGGTTCGACCAGCCCCAGCATTTT	CASGGFDQPQHF
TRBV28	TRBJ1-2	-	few	TGTGCCAGCAGTTTACCCGACGTTGGCTATGGCTACACCTTC	CASSLPDVGYGYTF
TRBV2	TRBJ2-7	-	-	TGTGCCAGCGAGGGAGTCCTACGAGGGCAGTACTTC	CASEGVLRGQYF
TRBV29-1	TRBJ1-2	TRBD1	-	TGCAGCGTCCGTCCAGGGGGATCAGATGGCTACACCTTC	CSVRPGGSDGYTF
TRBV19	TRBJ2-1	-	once	TGTGCCAGTAGTATTGGGCCGGGCGATGAGCAGTTCTTC	CASSIGPGDEQFF
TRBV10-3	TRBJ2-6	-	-	TGTGCCATCAGTGACGCAGGAGAAACTGGGGCCAACGTCCTGACTTTC	CAISDAGETGANVLTF
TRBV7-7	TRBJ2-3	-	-	TGTGCTAGCAGTCAGGGGGGAGGAACAGATACGCAGTATTTT	CASSQGGGTDTQYF